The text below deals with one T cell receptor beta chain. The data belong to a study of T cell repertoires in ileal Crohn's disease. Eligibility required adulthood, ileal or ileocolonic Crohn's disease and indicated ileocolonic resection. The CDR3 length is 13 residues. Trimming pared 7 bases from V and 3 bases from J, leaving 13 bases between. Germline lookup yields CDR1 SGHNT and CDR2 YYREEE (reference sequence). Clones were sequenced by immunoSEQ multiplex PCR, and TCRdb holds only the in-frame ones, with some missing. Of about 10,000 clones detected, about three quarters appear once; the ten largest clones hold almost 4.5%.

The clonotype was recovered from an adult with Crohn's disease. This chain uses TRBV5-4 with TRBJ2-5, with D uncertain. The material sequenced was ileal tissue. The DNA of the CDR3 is TGTGCCAGCTCGGCGGAGTTAAAAGAGACCCAGTACTTC. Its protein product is CASSAELKETQYF.